The 21 T cell receptor beta chains given below trace back to one sample, sequenced in a study of blood T cells in healthy people across ages. Primed by a sample-barcoded 5' primer and a J-beta primer mix, a second PCR proceeded for 7 to 11 cycles. TCRdb itself ran the 5' RACE reads through MiXCR, one entry per CDR3 protein. The sample has 910,000 or so distinct CDR3 sequences, about 53% seen once; the top ten hold 20% to 25%. The specimen was blood. The receptors originated from a woman aged 60 to 75 in good health.

The rearrangement links TRBV7-2 to TRBJ2-1; a possible D gene is TRBD1 (6 bases). V was pared by 4 bases and J by 6 bases, with 19 bases between. The CDR3 sequence is 16 residues long. In germline, CDR1 is SGHTA, CDR2 FQGNSA. The CDR3 loop is CASSSLQGGQGNEQFF. In DNA, the CDR3 is TGTGCCAGCAGCTCGCTACAGGGTGGGCAAGGCAATGAGCAGTTCTTC.

The gene calls are TRBV6-5 and TRBJ2-4; D possibly uses TRBD1 or TRBD2 (6 bases each). Germline V gives CDR1 MNHEY, CDR2 SVGAGI. The CDR3 is 13 amino acids. V was cut by 5 bases and J by 13 bases, with 18 bases left in between. The CDR3, as DNA: TGTGCCAGCAGTCAGGACAGCGCCCGGGAGCAGTACTTC. It codes for CASSQDSAREQYF.

This clonotype occurred a few times. The rearrangement links TRBV7-9 to TRBJ1-5; D is undetermined. Germline CDR1 and CDR2: SEHNR and FQNEAQ (reference sequence). V gave up 2 bases and J gave up 7 bases, with 12 bases separating them. This CDR3 is 14 amino acids long. The CDR3 bases are TGTGCCAGCAGCTTATACGGCGCGGGGCAGCCCCAGCATTTT. Its protein product is CASSLYGAGQPQHF.

Worth noting for this clonotype: At one boundary the junction diverges from the germline segment, which might be a read error. The chain employs TRBV10-3 and TRBJ2-3; D ambiguous. Germline V gives CDR1 ENHRY, CDR2 SYGVKD. CDR3 size: 14 residues. Written as DNA, the CDR3 is TGTACCATCAGCGAGTCGATAAGTGGTGGTACGCAGTATTTT. Its protein is CTISESISGGTQYF.

Only a few counts were recorded for this clonotype. The chain joins TRBV15 to TRBJ2-1, with 9 bases that match TRBD1. J lost 5 bases, V lost 1 base, and 3 bases had no gene match. CDR3 size: 15 residues. Germline V gives CDR1 LNHNV, CDR2 YYDKDF (reference sequence). As DNA, the CDR3 is TGTGCCACCAGCAGAGCGGGGACAGGGAACAATGAGCAGTTCTTC. It is translated as CATSRAGTGNNEQFF.

This rearrangement joins TRBV10-3 to TRBJ1-1; D is uncertain. V lost 7 bases, J lost 3 bases, and 12 bases lay in between. CDR1 and CDR2 from the germline V gene are ENHRY and SYGVKD. CDR3 length: 13 amino acids. DNA of the CDR3: TGTGCCATCACCCCAGTAGTGGACACTGAAGCTTTCTTT. It specifies CAITPVVDTEAFF.

There are a few counts of this clonotype. The rearrangement uses TRBV15 and TRBJ2-4, with unresolved D. The CDR3 runs to 11 residues. V shed 6 bases and J shed 4 bases, with 4 bases lying between them. Germline assignment: CDR1 LNHNV and CDR2 YYDKDF (reference sequence). CDR3 nucleotides: TGTGCCACCAGTTTGAAAAACATTCAGTACTTC. Protein product: CATSLKNIQYF.

This chain uses TRBV25-1 with TRBJ2-1, with a tentative D call TRBD2 (6 bases). The germline V gene encodes CDR1 MGHDK and CDR2 SYGVNS. V lost 5 bases to trimming and J lost 8 bases, with 16 bases between them. The CDR3 totals 14 residues. CDR3 DNA: TGTGCCAGCAGTCGGGGGAGGATTGGGGATGAGCAGTTCTTC. Translated, it gives CASSRGRIGDEQFF.

Only a few counts were recorded for this clonotype. V is TRBV4-1 and J is TRBJ1-2; 8 bases align to TRBD1. V was clipped by 1 base and J by 4 bases; unmatched bases: 2. Germline lookup yields CDR1 MGHRA and CDR2 YSYEKL. The CDR3 is made up of 14 amino acids. The CDR3, as DNA: TGCGCCAGCAGCCAAGGGGGACAGGTCTATGGCTACACCTTC. Encoded protein: CASSQGGQVYGYTF.

In its sample, this clonotype was seen many times. The J gene is TRBJ2-5, the V gene TRBV6-6, with D possibly being TRBD1 or TRBD2 (5 bases each). Trimming left V 2 bases short and J 5 bases short, with 6 bases between. This CDR3 has 12 residues. Germline V lookup: CDR1 MNHNY, CDR2 SVGAGI (reference sequence). CDR3 protein: CASSYEGETQYF. CDR3 DNA sequence: TGTGCCAGCAGTTACGAGGGGGAGACCCAGTACTTC.

The DNA for the CDR3 is TGTGCCAGCAGTTCTAGGACTATCAGCCAAGAGACCCAGTACTTC. Protein: CASSSRTISQETQYF. V usage is TRBV27 and J usage is TRBJ2-7, with a possible D match to TRBD2 (6 bases). The J call may be incorrect, as the DNA end agrees better with TRBJ2-5. Germline CDR1 and CDR2: MNHEY and SMNVEV (reference sequence). The CDR3 spans 15 residues.

This clonotype occurred a few times. The V call is TRBV29-1, the J call TRBJ2-1, with a weak D call TRBD2 (5 bases). V lost 7 bases to trimming and J lost 4 bases, with 8 bases between them. The CDR3 consists of 11 residues. Germline assignment: CDR1 SQVTM and CDR2 ANQGSEA. CDR3 coding DNA: TGCAGCGCCCTAGCTTACAATGAGCAGTTCTTC. Its translation: CSALAYNEQFF.

This chain's CDR3 is CASSPDRDPRRQYF. The DNA of the CDR3 is TGTGCCAGCAGCCCCGACAGGGACCCCAGGCGGCAGTACTTC. V and J are TRBV9 and TRBJ2-4; 7 nucleotides align to TRBD1. Trimming removed 4 bases from V and 13 bases from J; junction bases left unmatched: 14. CDR3 length: 14 residues. Germline CDR1 is SGDLS and CDR2 is YYNGEE.

This clonotype showed up many times. The rearrangement links TRBV6-6 to TRBJ2-7; 8 bases map to TRBD1. J lost 7 bases, V lost 6 bases, and 5 bases had no gene match. The CDR3 is 12 residues long. The germline V gene encodes CDR1 MNHNY and CDR2 SVGAGI (reference sequence). The CDR3 DNA follows: TGTGCCAGCAGGTCCGGACAGGGTGAGCAGTACTTC. It encodes CASRSGQGEQYF.

This clonotype was seen only a few times. V is TRBV20-1 and J is TRBJ2-7, with 15 bases matching TRBD2. V trimming: 6 bases; J trimming: 0 bases; junction bases outside the gene matches: 3. The CDR3 extends over 15 amino acids. Germline CDR1 reads DFQATT; CDR2 reads SNEGSKA (reference sequence). The CDR3: CSAGTSGRSSYEQYF. Written as DNA, the CDR3 is TGCAGTGCAGGGACTAGCGGGAGGAGCTCCTACGAGCAGTACTTC.

The V call is TRBV25-1, the J call TRBJ1-2, with TRBD1 identical over 7 bases. CDR3 length equals 14 residues. CDR1 MGHDK and CDR2 SYGVNS come from the germline V gene. V shed 4 bases, J shed 8 bases, and the junction held 10 bases outside the gene matches. The chain's CDR3 is CASSGPGGAGGYTF. CDR3 nucleotides: TGTGCCAGCAGTGGCCCAGGGGGGGCAGGGGGCTACACCTTC.

The chain carries TRBV5-1 and TRBJ1-1; D possibly corresponds to TRBD1 (5 bases). This CDR3 has 15 residues. The V gene lost 3 bases and the J gene lost 2 bases, with 14 bases spanning the gap. Germline lookup yields CDR1 SGHRS and CDR2 YFSETQ. CDR3 residues: CASSSPGRINTEAFF. CDR3 in DNA: TGCGCCAGCAGCTCTCCGGGACGAATTAACACTGAAGCTTTCTTT.

The chain combines TRBV6-2 or TRBV6-3 with TRBJ2-3, with 8 positions matching TRBD2. The CDR3 is made up of 14 amino acids. The J segment lost 5 bases and the V segment lost 11 bases, leaving 12 bases of the junction unmatched. Germline V gene lookup returns CDR1 MNHEY and CDR2 SVGEGT. CDR3 in amino acids: CAGKISGRRDTQYF. The CDR3 DNA reads TGTGCCGGCAAAATAAGCGGGAGAAGAGATACGCAGTATTTT.

This clonotype was detected only once. The chain links TRBV12-5 to TRBJ1-1, with 7 bases that match TRBD1. This CDR3 has 11 amino acids. The V gene's germline CDR1 is LGHNT and CDR2 FRNRAP. J was trimmed by 11 bases and V by 5 bases; bases with no gene match: 5. This CDR3 is CASGRQGLAFF. CDR3 coding DNA: TGTGCTAGTGGTCGACAGGGTTTGGCTTTCTTT.

This chain joins TRBV29-1 and TRBJ2-7; the match to TRBD1 covers 9 bases. Germline V gives CDR1 SQVTM, CDR2 ANQGSEA. After removal of 7 bases from V and 2 bases from J, the junction contained 6 bases not matched to a gene. CDR3 length equals 13 residues. CDR3 amino acids: CSAQGQGTYEQYF. In DNA, the CDR3 is TGCAGCGCCCAGGGACAGGGCACCTACGAGCAGTACTTC.

This clonotype was picked up a small number of times. The chain is built from TRBV20-1 and TRBJ2-5; D is tentatively TRBD1 or TRBD2 (5 bases each). CDR1 is DFQATT, CDR2 SNEGSKA, per germline (reference sequence). Trimming shortened V by 4 bases and J by 2 bases, and 17 bases separated the two germline ends. This CDR3 contains 15 residues. The CDR3 region has the DNA TGCAGTGCTACCGGGGCACCCGACCTTCAAGAGACCCAGTACTTC. Protein: CSATGAPDLQETQYF.